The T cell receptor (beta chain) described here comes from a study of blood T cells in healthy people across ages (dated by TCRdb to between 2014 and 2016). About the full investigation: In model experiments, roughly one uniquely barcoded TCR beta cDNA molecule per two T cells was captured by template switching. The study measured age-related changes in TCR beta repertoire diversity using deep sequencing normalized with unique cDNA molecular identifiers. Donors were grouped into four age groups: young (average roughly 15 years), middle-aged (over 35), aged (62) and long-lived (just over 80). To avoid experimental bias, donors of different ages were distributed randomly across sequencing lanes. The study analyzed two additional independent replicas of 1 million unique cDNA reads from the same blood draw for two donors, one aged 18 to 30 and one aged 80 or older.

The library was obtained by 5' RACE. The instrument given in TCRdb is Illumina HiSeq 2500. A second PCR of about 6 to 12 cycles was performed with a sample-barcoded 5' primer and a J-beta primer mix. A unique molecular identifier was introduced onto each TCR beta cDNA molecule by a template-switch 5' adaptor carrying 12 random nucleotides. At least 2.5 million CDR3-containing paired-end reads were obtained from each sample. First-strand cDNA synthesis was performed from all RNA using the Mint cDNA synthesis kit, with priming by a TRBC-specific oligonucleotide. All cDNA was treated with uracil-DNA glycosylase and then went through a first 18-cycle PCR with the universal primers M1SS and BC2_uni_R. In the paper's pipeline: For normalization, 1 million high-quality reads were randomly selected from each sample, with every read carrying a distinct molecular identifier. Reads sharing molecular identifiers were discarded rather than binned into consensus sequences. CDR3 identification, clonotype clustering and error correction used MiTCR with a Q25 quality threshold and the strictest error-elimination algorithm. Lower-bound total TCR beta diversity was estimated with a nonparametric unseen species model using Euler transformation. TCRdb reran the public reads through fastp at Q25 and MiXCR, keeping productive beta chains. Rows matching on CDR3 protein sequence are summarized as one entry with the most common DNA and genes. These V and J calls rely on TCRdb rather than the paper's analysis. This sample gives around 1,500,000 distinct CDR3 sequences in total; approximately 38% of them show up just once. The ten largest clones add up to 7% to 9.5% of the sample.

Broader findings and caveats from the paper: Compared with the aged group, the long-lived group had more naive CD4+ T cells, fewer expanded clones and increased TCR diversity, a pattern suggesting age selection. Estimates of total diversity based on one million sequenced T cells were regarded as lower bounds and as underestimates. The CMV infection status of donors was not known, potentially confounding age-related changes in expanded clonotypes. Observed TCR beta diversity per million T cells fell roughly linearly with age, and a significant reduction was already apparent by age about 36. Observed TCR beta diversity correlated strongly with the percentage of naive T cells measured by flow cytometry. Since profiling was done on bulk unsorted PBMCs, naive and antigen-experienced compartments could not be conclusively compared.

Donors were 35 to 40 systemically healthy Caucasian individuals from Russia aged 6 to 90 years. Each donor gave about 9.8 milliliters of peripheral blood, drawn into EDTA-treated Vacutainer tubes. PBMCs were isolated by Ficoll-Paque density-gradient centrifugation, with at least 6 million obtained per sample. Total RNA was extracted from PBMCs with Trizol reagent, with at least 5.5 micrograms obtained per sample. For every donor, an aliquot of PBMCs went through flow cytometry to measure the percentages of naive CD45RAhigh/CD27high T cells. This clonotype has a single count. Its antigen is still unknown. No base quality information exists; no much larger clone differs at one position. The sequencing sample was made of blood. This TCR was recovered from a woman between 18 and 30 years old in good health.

CDR3 region: CASTRSSNYGYTF. The DNA sequence reads TGTGCCAGCACTAGATCTTCTAACTATGGCTACACCTTC. The sequence joins TRBV12-3 or TRBV12-4 to TRBJ1-2; there is no confident call for the D gene. The V end loses 7 bases and the J end loses 0 bases, and a stretch of 9 bases separates them. The CDR3 runs 13 residues from the cysteine to the phenylalanine. Just CDR3 DNA is preserved here, 39 bases in frame from base 1.